One and the same sample provided the 20 T cell receptor beta chains below, sequenced in a study. TCRdb reanalysed the RT-PCR reads using MiXCR and keeps one entry per CDR3 protein. The repertoire holds about 680,000 distinct CDR3 sequences, with approximately 15% as singletons. The sequencing sample was made of memory CD4+ T cells from blood. These TCRs come from a female donor in good health, serving as a healthy control.

Only a few counts were recorded for this clonotype. The chain is built from TRBV5-1 and TRBJ1-6, with a tentative D call TRBD1 (5 bases). CDR1 is SGHRS, CDR2 YFSETQ, per germline. Trimming shortened V by 0 bases and J by 5 bases, and 12 bases separated the two germline ends. The CDR3 is made up of 16 amino acids. This CDR3 reads CASSLVPGMDNSPLHF. Here the CDR3 DNA reads TGCGCCAGCAGCTTGGTTCCAGGGATGGATAATTCACCCCTCCACTTT.

This clonotype was seen many times. The chain combines TRBV29-1 with TRBJ2-1; 10 bases agree with TRBD1. Germline CDR1 and CDR2: SQVTM and ANQGSEA. Trimming at V came to 6 bases and at J to 8 bases, leaving 4 bases not matched to a gene. The CDR3 runs 12 residues. The CDR3 spells CSVPTGGYEQFF. CDR3 DNA: TGCAGCGTCCCGACAGGGGGCTATGAGCAGTTCTTC.

Many counts were recorded for this clonotype. CDR3 nucleotides: TGTGCCACCAGCAGAGATCGGTGGGGGCGCGGAGAGACCCAGTACTTC. Translated, it gives CATSRDRWGRGETQYF. The gene calls are TRBV15 and TRBJ2-5, with D perhaps matching TRBD1 (6 bases). This CDR3 spans 16 amino acids. Trimming removed 0 bases at V and 4 bases at J, with 15 bases between. Germline-derived CDR1 and CDR2 are LNHNV and YYDKDF (reference sequence).

The chain links TRBV4-1 to TRBJ2-3; possibly TRBD2 for D (6 bases). The CDR3 covers 17 residues. Between the trimmed V and J ends, which lost 1 base and 6 bases, there was a span of 20 bases. Germline lookup yields CDR1 MGHRA and CDR2 YSYEKL. CDR3 amino acids: CASSQVVVGTRGDTQYF. CDR3 nucleotides: TGCGCCAGCAGCCAAGTTGTTGTAGGGACTCGGGGGGATACGCAGTATTTT.

This sequence joins TRBV11-2 and TRBJ1-2; TRBD1 aligns across 7 bases. The CDR3 has 13 residues. Trimming took 1 base from V and 7 from J; bases not matched to a gene: 3. Per germline, CDR1 SGHAT and CDR2 FQNNGV. The CDR3 nucleotides are TGTGCCAGCAGCTTAGCAGGGACAGCTGGCTACACCTTC. Translated, it gives CASSLAGTAGYTF.

Only a few counts were recorded for this clonotype. The V gene is TRBV5-1, the J gene TRBJ1-1; no firm D call. The CDR3 has 14 amino acids. V was shortened by 3 bases and J by 1 base, with 10 bases between the two germline ends. Germline V gene lookup returns CDR1 SGHRS and CDR2 YFSETQ. CDR3 residues: CASSYRVENTEAFF. In DNA, the CDR3 is TGCGCCAGCAGCTACCGGGTTGAGAACACTGAAGCTTTCTTT.

This chain joins TRBV13 and TRBJ1-1; D ambiguous. The CDR3 is 14 residues long. Deletions cut 0 bases from V and 4 bases from J, with 9 bases between. Looked up from germline, CDR1 is PRHDT and CDR2 is FYEKMQ (reference sequence). Here the CDR3 DNA reads TGTGCCAGCAGCTTAGGGGGGATAACCACTGAAGCTTTCTTT. Translated: CASSLGGITTEAFF.

This clonotype was observed a few times. This chain connects TRBV6-2 or TRBV6-3 to TRBJ2-3; 8 nucleotides match TRBD2. The length of the CDR3 is 14 residues. In germline, CDR1 is MNHEY, CDR2 SVGEGT. Trimming removed 6 bases from V and 7 bases from J; junction bases left unmatched: 9. In nucleotides, the CDR3 is TGTGCCAGCAGGAACGCGGGGGGCCAACATACGCAGTATTTT. The encoded protein is CASRNAGGQHTQYF.

The sample holds a few counts of this clonotype. The CDR3 region has the DNA TGTGCCAGCTCACCACAAAGCGGGGCATACGAGCAGTACTTC. Encoded protein: CASSPQSGAYEQYF. The genes are TRBV18 and TRBJ2-7; 7 nucleotides agree with TRBD2. The CDR3 sequence is 14 residues long. The J segment lost 4 bases and the V segment lost 1 base, leaving 4 bases of the junction unmatched. Per the germline V gene, CDR1 is KGHSH and CDR2 is LQKENI.

The chain combines TRBV6-1 with TRBJ1-2; a weak D match, TRBD1 (5 bases). This CDR3 contains 14 residues. CDR1 is MNHNS, CDR2 SASEGT, per germline. Trimming removed 5 bases at V and 4 bases at J, with 14 bases between. CDR3 in DNA: TGTGCCAGCAGTATAATGACAGCTTTCTATGGCTACACCTTC. Its translation is CASSIMTAFYGYTF.

Many counts were recorded for this clonotype. V gene TRBV4-3 combines with J gene TRBJ2-2, with D perhaps TRBD1 (6 bases). Germline V CDR1 and CDR2: LGHNA, YSLEER. V was clipped by 0 bases and J by 6 bases, with 8 bases between them. The CDR3 contains 14 residues. This CDR3 is CASSQDWGPGELFF. Written as DNA, the CDR3 is TGCGCCAGCAGCCAAGATTGGGGGCCCGGGGAGCTGTTTTTT.

This clonotype came up many times. The chain couples TRBV20-1 to TRBJ2-3; D might be TRBD2 (6 bases). The CDR3 consists of 12 residues. The germline V and J ends were trimmed by 6 bases and 5 bases, with 12 bases remaining between them. Per the germline V gene, CDR1 is DFQATT and CDR2 is SNEGSKA (reference sequence). The CDR3, as DNA: TGCAGTGCCCGCCTCGGGGGAGATACGCAGTATTTT. Translated, it gives CSARLGGDTQYF.

The J gene is TRBJ2-5, the V gene TRBV25-1; D is ambiguous. CDR3 length: 16 amino acids. CDR1 is MGHDK, CDR2 SYGVNS, per germline. The V end lost 1 base, the J end lost 3 bases, and 15 bases lay between the germline ends. The DNA of the CDR3 is TGTGCCAGCAGTGAATTTAAAGGTGGTTTTGAAGAGACCCAGTACTTC. This codes for CASSEFKGGFEETQYF.

This clonotype came up many times. The chain is built from TRBV29-1 and TRBJ2-2; D call uncertain. The CDR3 loop spans 14 amino acids. V shed 5 bases and J shed 7 bases, with 17 bases lying between them. The germline CDR1 and CDR2 sequences are SQVTM and ANQGSEA. The CDR3 is CSVSRPEGFGELFF. In DNA form, the CDR3 reads TGCAGCGTTAGTCGGCCAGAAGGTTTCGGGGAGCTGTTTTTT.

The chain combines TRBV20-1 with TRBJ2-5, with unresolved D. Germline CDR1 and CDR2: DFQATT and SNEGSKA (reference sequence). This CDR3 is built from 15 residues. V lost 0 bases and J lost 4, with 15 bases in between. CDR3 DNA sequence: TGCAGTGCTAGAGATCCAGACGGGCCCGGAGAGACCCAGTACTTC. Encoded protein: CSARDPDGPGETQYF.

This clonotype came up once. This chain links TRBV30 with TRBJ1-6, with no clear D. V lost 3 bases, J lost 10 bases, and 10 bases lay in between. CDR1 is GTSNPN, CDR2 SVGIG, per germline (reference sequence). This CDR3 has 12 amino acids. The CDR3, as DNA: TGTGCCTGGAGCGAGGATTACTCACCCCTCCACTTT. Protein product: CAWSEDYSPLHF. The entire variable domain, with the rest obtained from reference TRBV30 and TRBJ1-6, is as follows: SQTIHQWPATLVQPVGSPLSLECTVEGTSNPNLYWYRQAAGRGLQLLFYSVGIGQISSEVPQNLSASRPQDRQFILSSKKLLLSDSGFYLCAWSEDYSPLHFGNGTRLTVT.

This clonotype has ten or more counts. V is TRBV12-3 or TRBV12-4 and J is TRBJ2-2; maybe TRBD1 (5 bases). The CDR3 has 13 amino acids. Deletions cut 6 bases from V and 4 bases from J, with 9 bases between. The CDR3 DNA reads as TGTGCCAGCAGAGGTACAGGCACCGGGGAGCTGTTTTTT. Amino acid sequence: CASRGTGTGELFF.

This clonotype occurred a few times. The chain is built from TRBV7-9 and TRBJ2-7, with D perhaps TRBD1 (6 bases). Per the germline V gene, CDR1 is SEHNR and CDR2 is FQNEAQ (reference sequence). The CDR3 contains 12 residues. V was trimmed by 5 bases and J by 5 bases, leaving 10 bases between them. CDR3 amino acids: CASSKNRDEQYF. CDR3 bases: TGTGCCAGCAGCAAAAACAGGGACGAGCAGTACTTC.

The sample holds a few counts of this clonotype. This chain connects TRBV9 to TRBJ2-1, with 16 bases identical to TRBD2. The CDR3 loop spans 16 amino acids. Per germline, CDR1 SGDLS and CDR2 YYNGEE. V trimming: 3 bases; J trimming: 6 bases; junction bases outside the gene matches: 3. The CDR3 DNA sequence: TGTGCCAGCAGCGCAGGGACTAGCGGGAGGGTCAATGAGCAGTTCTTC. Protein product: CASSAGTSGRVNEQFF.

This chain joins TRBV30 and TRBJ1-2; D is ambiguous. The CDR3 has 13 amino acids. Between the trimmed V and J ends, which lost 6 bases and 0 bases, there was a span of 11 bases. Per germline, CDR1 GTSNPN and CDR2 SVGIG (reference sequence). The CDR3 DNA follows: TGTGCCTGTTTTAAGCTGACTAACTATGGCTACACCTTC. As protein: CACFKLTNYGYTF.